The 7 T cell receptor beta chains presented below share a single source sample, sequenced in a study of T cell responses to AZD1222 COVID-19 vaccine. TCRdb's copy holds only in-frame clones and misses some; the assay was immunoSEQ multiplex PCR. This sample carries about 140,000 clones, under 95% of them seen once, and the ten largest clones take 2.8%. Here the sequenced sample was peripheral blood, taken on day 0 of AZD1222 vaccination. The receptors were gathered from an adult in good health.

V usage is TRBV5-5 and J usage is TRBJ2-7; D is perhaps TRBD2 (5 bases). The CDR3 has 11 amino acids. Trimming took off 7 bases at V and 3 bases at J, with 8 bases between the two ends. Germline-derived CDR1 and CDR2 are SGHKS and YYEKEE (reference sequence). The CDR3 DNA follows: TGTGCCAGCTCCCGGGACTACGAGCAGTACTTC. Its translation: CASSRDYEQYF. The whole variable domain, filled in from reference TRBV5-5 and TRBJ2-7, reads DAGVTQSPTHLIKTRGQQVTLRCSPISGHKSVSWYQQVLGQGPQFIFQYYEKEERGRGNFPDRFSARQFPNYSSELNVNALLLGDSALYLCASSRDYEQYFGPGTRLTVT.

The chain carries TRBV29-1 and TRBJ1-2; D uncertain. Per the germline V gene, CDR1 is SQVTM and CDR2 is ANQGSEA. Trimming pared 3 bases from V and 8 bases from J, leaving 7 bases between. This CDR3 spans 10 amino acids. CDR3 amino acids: CSVEGYGYTF. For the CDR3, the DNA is TGCAGCGTTGAGGGGTACGGCTACACCTTC.

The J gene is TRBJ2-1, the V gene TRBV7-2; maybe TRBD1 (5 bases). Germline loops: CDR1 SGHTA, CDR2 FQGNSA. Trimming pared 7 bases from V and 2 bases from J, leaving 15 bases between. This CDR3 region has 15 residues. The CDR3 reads CASTLNAGTYNEQFF. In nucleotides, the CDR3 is TGTGCCAGCACCTTGAATGCAGGGACCTACAATGAGCAGTTCTTC. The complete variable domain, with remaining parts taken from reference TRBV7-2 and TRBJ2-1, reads GAGVSQSPSNKVTEKGKDVELRCDPISGHTALYWYRQSLGQGLEFLIYFQGNSAPDKSGLPSDRFSAERTGGSVSTLTIQRTQQEDSAVYLCASTLNAGTYNEQFFGPGTRLTVL.

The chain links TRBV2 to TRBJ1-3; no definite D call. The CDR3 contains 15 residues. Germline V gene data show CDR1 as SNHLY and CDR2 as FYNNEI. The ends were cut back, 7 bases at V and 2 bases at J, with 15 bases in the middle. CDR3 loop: CASKWEGMAGNTIYF. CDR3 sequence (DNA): TGTGCCAGCAAGTGGGAGGGCATGGCTGGAAACACCATATATTTT.

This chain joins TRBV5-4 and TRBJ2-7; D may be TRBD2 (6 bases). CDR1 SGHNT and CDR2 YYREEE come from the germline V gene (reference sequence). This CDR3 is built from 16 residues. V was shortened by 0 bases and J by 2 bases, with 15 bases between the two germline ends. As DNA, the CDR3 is TGTGCCAGCAGCTTGGCCGGCGGGGTAGGGACCTACGAGCAGTACTTC. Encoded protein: CASSLAGGVGTYEQYF. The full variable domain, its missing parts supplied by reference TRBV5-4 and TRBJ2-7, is ETGVTQSPTHLIKTRGQQVTLRCSSQSGHNTVSWYQQALGQGPQFIFQYYREEENGRGNFPPRFSGLQFPNYSSELNVNALELDDSALYLCASSLAGGVGTYEQYFGPGTRLTVT.

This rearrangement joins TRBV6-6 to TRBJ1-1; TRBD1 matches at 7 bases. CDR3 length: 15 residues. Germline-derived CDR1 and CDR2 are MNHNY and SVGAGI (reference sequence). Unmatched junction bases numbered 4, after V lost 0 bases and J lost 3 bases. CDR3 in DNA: TGTGCCAGCAGTTACTCGTGGCAGGGGGACACTGAAGCTTTCTTT. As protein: CASSYSWQGDTEAFF.

The chain's CDR3 is CASSPGVPALNTEAFF. The CDR3 DNA sequence: TGTGCCAGCTCACCAGGCGTACCGGCATTGAACACTGAAGCTTTCTTT. This chain links TRBV18 with TRBJ1-1, with D hard to call. Germline-derived CDR1 and CDR2 are KGHSH and LQKENI. Deletions cut 2 bases from V and 0 bases from J, with 13 bases between. CDR3 length equals 16 residues.